The clone carrying this T cell receptor (beta chain) has ten or more counts. Its antigen remains unidentified. The data originate from a study of naive and memory T cell subsets. Findings of the study overall: Possibly reflecting memory cells re-expressing CD45RA, a few larger clonotypes occurred in naive repertoires, especially CD8.

Two oligonucleotides, mixed equimolar, formed the beta constant-region primer covering TRBC1 and TRBC2. The ligated cDNA underwent four PCR rounds using SP2 and nested alpha and beta constant-region primers. TCRdb itself ran the UMI-ligation and nested PCR reads through MiXCR, one entry per CDR3 protein. The sample carries over 80,000 distinct CDR3 sequences, about 10% recorded once. In germline, CDR1 is SGHNT, CDR2 YENEEA. CDR3 length equals 15 residues. Germline trimming cut 1 base from V and 5 bases from J; bases unmatched to any gene: 4. The receptor's source is a human donor in good health. The specimen was naive CD4+ T cells from blood. This chain joins TRBV11-3 and TRBJ2-1; 8 nucleotides agree with TRBD2. CDR3 sequence reads: CASSLGPGGHNEQFF. The CDR3 DNA reads as TGTGCCAGCAGCTTAGGTCCGGGGGGGCACAATGAGCAGTTCTTC. The variable domain in full, completed from reference TRBV11-3 and TRBJ2-1, reads EAGVVQSPRYKIIEKKQPVAFWCNPISGHNTLYWYLQNLGQGPELLIRYENEEAVDDSQLPKDRFSAERLKGVDSTLKIQPAELGDSAVYLCASSLGPGGHNEQFFGPGTRLTVL.